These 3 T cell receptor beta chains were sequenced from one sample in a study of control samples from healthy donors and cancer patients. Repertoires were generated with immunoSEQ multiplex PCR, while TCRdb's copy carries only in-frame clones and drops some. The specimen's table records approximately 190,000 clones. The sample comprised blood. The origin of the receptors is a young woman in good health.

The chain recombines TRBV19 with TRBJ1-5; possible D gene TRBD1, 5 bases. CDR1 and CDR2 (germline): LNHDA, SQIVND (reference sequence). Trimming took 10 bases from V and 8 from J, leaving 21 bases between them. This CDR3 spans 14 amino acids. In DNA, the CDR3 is TGTGCCACTACCCCTAAGGGGCCCCTAGAGCCCCAGCATTTT. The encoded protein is CATTPKGPLEPQHF. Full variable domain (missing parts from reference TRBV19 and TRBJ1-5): DGGITQSPKYLFRKEGQNVTLSCEQNLNHDAMYWYRQDPGQGLRLIYYSQIVNDFQKGDIAEGYSVSREKKESFPLTVTSAQKNPTAFYLCATTPKGPLEPQHFGDGTRLSIL.

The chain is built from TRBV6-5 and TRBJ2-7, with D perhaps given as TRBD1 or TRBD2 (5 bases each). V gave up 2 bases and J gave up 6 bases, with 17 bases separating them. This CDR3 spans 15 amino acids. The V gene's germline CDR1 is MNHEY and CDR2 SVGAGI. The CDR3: CASSYSDVGVGEQYF. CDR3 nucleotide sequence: TGTGCCAGCAGTTACAGCGACGTGGGGGTCGGCGAGCAGTACTTC.

CDR3 DNA: TGCGCCAGCAGCTTGTTTCAGACTATGGCCTACGAGCAGTACTTC. It yields the protein CASSLFQTMAYEQYF. The chain is built from TRBV5-1 and TRBJ2-7; perhaps TRBD2 as D (5 bases). V was trimmed by 1 base and J by 2 bases, leaving 13 bases between them. The CDR3 consists of 15 residues. Germline CDR1 is SGHRS and CDR2 is YFSETQ. Filled out from reference TRBV5-1 and TRBJ2-7, the complete variable domain reads KAGVTQTPRYLIKTRGQQVTLSCSPISGHRSVSWYQQTPGQGLQFLFEYFSETQRNKGNFPGRFSGRQFSNSRSEMNVSTLELGDSALYLCASSLFQTMAYEQYFGPGTRLTVT.